Each of the 21 T cell receptor beta chains below was sequenced from the same sample in a study of radiotherapy plus CTLA-4 blockade in lung cancer. Only in-frame clones appear in the TCRdb table, and some are missing; sequencing was by immunoSEQ multiplex PCR. The sample records about 72,000 clones, about 83% being singletons. The material was peripheral blood, obtained from a patient treated with radiotherapy plus ipilimumab. The receptors originated from a human donor with non-small cell lung cancer who had a partial response to radiotherapy plus ipilimumab.

The rearrangement uses TRBV19 and TRBJ2-5, with 7 nucleotides matching TRBD1. The CDR3 contains 14 residues. The V and J ends lost 2 bases and 4 bases, in that order; junction bases with no gene match: 4. In germline, CDR1 is LNHDA, CDR2 SQIVND (reference sequence). CDR3 nucleotides: TGTGCCAGTAGTATATTCCCAGGGGGAGAGACCCAGTACTTC. It translates to CASSIFPGGETQYF.

The rearrangement uses TRBV6-1 and TRBJ2-3, with 8 bases fitting TRBD1. J was trimmed by 4 bases and V by 3 bases; bases with no gene match: 3. This CDR3 has 14 residues. Germline assignment: CDR1 MNHNS and CDR2 SASEGT. The CDR3 sequence: CASSDRQGSDTQYF. The CDR3 DNA reads as TGTGCCAGCAGTGATAGACAGGGGTCAGATACGCAGTATTTT.

V usage is TRBV14 and J usage is TRBJ2-2; 9 nucleotides match TRBD1. The junction had 6 bases not matched to a gene; V was cut back by 2 bases and J by 5 bases. Germline V CDR1 and CDR2: SGHDN, FVKESK. CDR3 size: 16 residues. The CDR3: CASSQLTGGYTGELFF. The DNA for the CDR3 is TGTGCCAGCAGCCAACTTACAGGGGGCTATACCGGGGAGCTGTTTTTT.

V usage is TRBV18 and J usage is TRBJ2-3; 7 bases map to TRBD1. The V gene's germline CDR1 is KGHSH and CDR2 LQKENI. The CDR3 has 16 amino acids. Germline trimming cut 4 bases from V and 3 bases from J; bases unmatched to any gene: 10. In nucleotides, the CDR3 is TGTGCCAGCTCACTTTCGAGACAGGGTGGAACAGATACGCAGTATTTT. Translating gives CASSLSRQGGTDTQYF. The variable domain in full, with the rest retrieved from reference TRBV18 and TRBJ2-3, is NAGVMQNPRHLVRRRGQEARLRCSPMKGHSHVYWYRQLPEEGLKFMVYLQKENIIDESGMPKERFSAEFPKEGPSILRIQQVVRGDSAAYFCASSLSRQGGTDTQYFGPGTRLTVL.

The rearrangement links TRBV18 to TRBJ2-1, with D unclear. Trimming removed 0 bases at V and 4 bases at J, with 7 bases between. CDR1 KGHSH and CDR2 LQKENI come from the germline V gene. This CDR3 has 14 residues. The CDR3 is CASSPPSPYNEQFF. CDR3 DNA: TGTGCCAGCTCACCACCTAGCCCTTACAATGAGCAGTTCTTC.

The gene calls are TRBV10-1 and TRBJ2-1; 10 bases are shared with TRBD2. CDR3 length equals 16 residues. Trimming cost V 0 bases and J 8 bases; bases outside gene matches: 7. Germline assignment: CDR1 WNHNN and CDR2 SYGVQD (reference sequence). The CDR3, as DNA: TGCGCCAGCAGTGAGTCGAGTCTAGCGGGAGCCTATGAGCAGTTCTTC. As protein: CASSESSLAGAYEQFF.

This chain connects TRBV2 to TRBJ1-5, with D perhaps TRBD1 (5 bases). This CDR3 is built from 15 residues. From germline, CDR1 is SNHLY and CDR2 FYNNEI. Trimming took off 4 bases at V and 0 bases at J, with 10 bases between the two ends. CDR3 residues: CASSGTGDSNQPQHF. The CDR3 DNA is TGTGCCAGCAGTGGAACAGGAGATAGCAATCAGCCCCAGCATTTT.

This chain joins TRBV5-6 and TRBJ1-2; perhaps TRBD1 as D (6 bases). The CDR3 totals 16 residues. Per the germline V gene, CDR1 is SGHDT and CDR2 is YYEEEE. V lost 3 bases and J 0 bases, leaving 15 bases between the germline ends. CDR3 bases: TGTGCCAGCAGCTCCCCGGGACAAACTTCTAACTATGGCTACACCTTC. It encodes CASSSPGQTSNYGYTF.

The gene calls are TRBV10-3 and TRBJ1-1; D is unclear. The CDR3 runs to 13 residues. The V and J ends lost 6 bases and 1 base respectively, with 9 bases between them. Germline V gene sequence: CDR1 ENHRY, CDR2 SYGVKD. CDR3 residues: CAIRGSQNTEAFF. The CDR3, as DNA: TGTGCCATCAGGGGCAGCCAGAACACTGAAGCTTTCTTT.

The J gene is TRBJ2-1, the V gene TRBV18, with 11 bases that match TRBD2. CDR1 is KGHSH and CDR2 is LQKENI in the germline V gene. The CDR3 runs 15 residues. Trimming cost V 2 bases and J 7 bases; bases outside gene matches: 4. DNA of the CDR3: TGTGCCAGCTCACCAGTACTAGCGGGAGCAAATGAGCAGTTCTTC. Protein product: CASSPVLAGANEQFF. The entire variable domain, with the rest obtained from reference TRBV18 and TRBJ2-1, is as follows: NAGVMQNPRHLVRRRGQEARLRCSPMKGHSHVYWYRQLPEEGLKFMVYLQKENIIDESGMPKERFSAEFPKEGPSILRIQQVVRGDSAAYFCASSPVLAGANEQFFGPGTRLTVL.

The CDR3 loop is CASSLWGRDGYGYTF. The CDR3 DNA is TGTGCCAGCAGTTTATGGGGCAGGGATGGCTATGGCTACACCTTC. The V call is TRBV27, the J call TRBJ1-2; maybe TRBD1 (5 bases). There are 15 residues in the CDR3. Germline V CDR1 and CDR2: MNHEY, SMNVEV (reference sequence). Trimming removed 1 base at V and 4 bases at J, with 13 bases between.

This clone was counted only a few times. The rearrangement uses TRBV7-2 and TRBJ2-7; D gene ambiguous. The CDR3 contains 12 residues. Germline CDR1 is SGHTA and CDR2 is FQGNSA. V lost 2 bases, J lost 4 bases, and 6 bases lay in between. CDR3 sequence: CASSLTQYEQYF. Here the CDR3 DNA reads TGTGCCAGCAGCTTAACACAGTACGAGCAGTACTTC.

The V call is TRBV5-4, the J call TRBJ2-2, with 7 bases aligning to TRBD1. Looked up from germline, CDR1 is SGHNT and CDR2 is YYREEE (reference sequence). CDR3 length: 16 residues. V shed 4 bases and J 3 bases; nucleotides not matched to a gene: 9. The CDR3 coding sequence is TGTGCCAGCAGCATTGGTCCCGGGACAGACACCGGGGAGCTGTTTTTT. Protein product: CASSIGPGTDTGELFF.

CDR3 coding DNA: TGTGCCAGCTCACCACCTGGGACATATAATTCACCCCTCCACTTT. This gives the protein CASSPPGTYNSPLHF. The V and J genes are TRBV18 and TRBJ1-6, with a weak D call TRBD1 (6 bases). The germline V gene has CDR1 KGHSH and CDR2 LQKENI. Trimming removed 0 bases at V and 4 bases at J, with 7 bases between. The CDR3 consists of 15 residues.

The J gene is TRBJ2-1, the V gene TRBV7-2; 7 bases map to TRBD2. Per the germline V gene, CDR1 is SGHTA and CDR2 is FQGNSA. V shed 8 bases, J shed 0 bases, and the junction held 1 base outside the gene matches. This CDR3 is built from 13 residues. DNA for the CDR3: TGTGCCAGCGGCGGGAGCTCCTACAATGAGCAGTTCTTC. Translated: CASGGSSYNEQFF.

V gene TRBV2 combines with J gene TRBJ2-7, with 12 bases identical to TRBD2. Germline V gene sequence: CDR1 SNHLY, CDR2 FYNNEI. This CDR3 has 15 amino acids. The V segment lost 7 bases and the J segment 2 bases; nucleotides outside the gene matches: 6. The CDR3 DNA is TGTGCCAGCAACACTAGCGGGAGGAAAGCCTACGAGCAGTACTTC. Protein: CASNTSGRKAYEQYF.

V is TRBV18 and J is TRBJ2-1, with no clear D. Germline V gene sequence: CDR1 KGHSH, CDR2 LQKENI. This CDR3 has 15 residues. V dropped 2 bases and J dropped 7 bases, with 15 bases sitting between them. The CDR3 DNA reads TGTGCCAGCTCACCAGAACAAAAAAGAGGAAATGAGCAGTTCTTC. Its translation is CASSPEQKRGNEQFF.

This chain uses TRBV5-1 with TRBJ2-5; 8 nucleotides agree with TRBD1. J gave up 4 bases and V 3 bases, and 8 bases lay outside the gene matches. The CDR3 totals 15 residues. CDR1 is SGHRS, CDR2 YFSETQ, per germline. The CDR3 is CASSSGTGTGETQYF. CDR3 bases: TGCGCCAGCAGCTCCGGGACAGGAACGGGAGAGACCCAGTACTTC.

The V call is TRBV19, the J call TRBJ2-1, with a weak D call TRBD2 (6 bases). Germline loops: CDR1 LNHDA, CDR2 SQIVND (reference sequence). The CDR3 length is 13 residues. Trimming took 4 bases from V and 7 from J, leaving 11 bases between them. CDR3 sequence (DNA): TGTGCCAGTAGTAGGGGGGAGGTTAATGAGCAGTTCTTC. Its protein is CASSRGEVNEQFF. Full variable domain (rest looked up from reference TRBV19 and TRBJ2-1): DGGITQSPKYLFRKEGQNVTLSCEQNLNHDAMYWYRQDPGQGLRLIYYSQIVNDFQKGDIAEGYSVSREKKESFPLTVTSAQKNPTAFYLCASSRGEVNEQFFGPGTRLTVL.

The V gene is TRBV30, the J gene TRBJ2-7; 7 bases are shared with TRBD2. The germline gives CDR1 GTSNPN, CDR2 SVGIG (reference sequence). The CDR3 runs to 14 residues. The ends lost 1 base at V and 2 bases at J; junction bases unmatched: 5. The CDR3 here is CAWSGGGSAYEQYF. The CDR3 DNA sequence: TGTGCCTGGAGTGGGGGCGGGAGTGCCTACGAGCAGTACTTC.

This chain joins TRBV5-1 and TRBJ1-2, with 7 bases fitting TRBD1. Germline V gives CDR1 SGHRS, CDR2 YFSETQ. The V gene end was trimmed by 3 bases and the J gene end by 1 base; junction bases not matched to a gene: 6. The CDR3 length is 15 residues. The CDR3: CASSSGQLINYGYTF. The CDR3 region has the DNA TGCGCCAGCAGCTCGGGACAGCTGATTAACTATGGCTACACCTTC. The full variable domain, its missing parts supplied by reference TRBV5-1 and TRBJ1-2, is KAGVTQTPRYLIKTRGQQVTLSCSPISGHRSVSWYQQTPGQGLQFLFEYFSETQRNKGNFPGRFSGRQFSNSRSEMNVSTLELGDSALYLCASSSGQLINYGYTFGSGTRLTVV.